A selection of T cell receptor beta chains follows, all from one sample in a study of T cells in localized non-small cell lung cancer. Here immunoSEQ multiplex PCR was the method, and the copy in TCRdb shows in-frame clones only, minus some. Of over 30,000 clones in the sample, approximately 89% were seen once. The sample here was peripheral blood, taken before any cancer treatment. Every receptor here comes from a woman between 35 and 75 years old with stage I lung adenocarcinoma. Both conserved end residues are part of each CDR3. A D gene is named only where the DNA matches it firmly. Not every row has a clone size; where given, it reads once, few, many or a size class.

j_call	clone_size	d_call	v_call	cdr3_nt	cdr3_aa
TRBJ1-2	.	.	TRBV5-5	TGTGCCAGCAGCTTTCGGGGGGAGGGCCCCTACGGCTACACCTTC	CASSFRGEGPYGYTF
TRBJ1-5	.	.	TRBV19	TGTGCCAGTAGTATTCGCAGGGGCAATCAGCCCCAGCATTTT	CASSIRRGNQPQHF
TRBJ2-1	.	.	TRBV5-1	TGCGCCAGCAGTTCGGACAGAATTGGCAGTGAGCAGTTCTTC	CASSSDRIGSEQFF
TRBJ2-7	.	TRBD1	TRBV4-1	TGCGCCAGCAGCCAAGGGACAGGGGGCTCCTACGAGCAGTACTTC	CASSQGTGGSYEQYF
TRBJ2-1	once	TRBD1	TRBV30	TGTGCCTGGACTGGACAGGGTGGGAATGAGCAGTTCTTC	CAWTGQGGNEQFF
TRBJ2-7	.	TRBD2	TRBV11-2	TGTGCCAGCAGCTTGGGACTAGCCTCCTTCTCGTACGAGCAGTACTTC	CASSLGLASFSYEQYF
TRBJ1-5	.	.	TRBV21-1	TGTGCCAGCTTGCACAGACAGGGGGCGGATCAGCCCCAGCATTTT	CASLHRQGADQPQHF
TRBJ2-1	.	TRBD2	TRBV15	TGTGCCACCAGCAGGGTATTTGATAGCGGGAGTACCTACAATGAGCAGTTCTTC	CATSRVFDSGSTYNEQFF
TRBJ2-3	.	TRBD2	TRBV7-2	TGTGCCAGCAGCTTTCTAGCGGGGCGCACAGATACGCAGTATTTT	CASSFLAGRTDTQYF
TRBJ2-2	.	.	TRBV27	TGTGCCAGCAGTCAAGAGAGACAGACGAACACCGGGGAGCTGTTTTTT	CASSQERQTNTGELFF
TRBJ1-1	.	.	TRBV6-5	TGTGCCAGCAGTTACGGCCAGGGAGCTTTCTTT	CASSYGQGAFF
TRBJ1-2	.	.	TRBV19	TGTGCCAGTAGTATAGGGGGGAACGGCTACACCTTC	CASSIGGNGYTF
TRBJ2-7	.	TRBD2	TRBV23-1	TGCGCCAGCCCCACGGTTCGGCGGGAGGGCGACGAGCAGTACTTC	CASPTVRREGDEQYF
TRBJ2-2	once	TRBD1	TRBV11-2	TGTGCCAGCAGCACCGGCGACAGGGGGCAAACCGGGGAGCTGTTTTTT	CASSTGDRGQTGELFF
TRBJ2-1	.	.	TRBV19	TGTGCCAGTAGTATTAAGACGGATGAGCAGTTCTTC	CASSIKTDEQFF
TRBJ2-3	.	TRBD2	TRBV30	TGTGCCTGGAGGCCCACTAGCGGGAGCACAGATACGCAGTATTTT	CAWRPTSGSTDTQYF
TRBJ2-7	few	TRBD1	TRBV2	TGTGCCAGCAGAGAAACATGGACAGGCTACGAGCAGTACTTC	CASRETWTGYEQYF
TRBJ1-1	.	TRBD1	TRBV28	TGTGCCAGCAGCCCGACAGGGAGTATCACTGAAGCTTTCTTT	CASSPTGSITEAFF
TRBJ1-1	.	.	TRBV29-1	TGCAGCGTGCACGGCCGGGGGAACACTGAAGCTTTCTTT	CSVHGRGNTEAFF
TRBJ2-5	.	TRBD2	TRBV11-3	TGTGCCAGCAGCGCAAGCGGGAGGGCGACCCAGTACTTC	CASSASGRATQYF
TRBJ1-1	.	.	TRBV13	TGTGCCAGCAGCTCCCCCGGGGCTTTTGACACTGAAGCTTTCTTT	CASSSPGAFDTEAFF
TRBJ1-4	once	TRBD1	TRBV2	TGTGCCAGCAGTGAAATGGGGACAGGGAAGTCAAATGAAAAACTGTTTTTT	CASSEMGTGKSNEKLFF
TRBJ1-1	.	.	TRBV11-2	TGTGCCAGCAGCTTAGCCAGGGCCGAAGCTTTCTTT	CASSLARAEAFF
TRBJ2-3	once	.	TRBV30	TGTGCCTGGAATAAAGACAGAGCCAGCACAGATACGCAGTATTTT	CAWNKDRASTDTQYF
TRBJ1-4	once	.	TRBV19	TGTGCCAGTAGTACGGATACGGGGGAATCTAATGAAAAACTGTTTTTT	CASSTDTGESNEKLFF
TRBJ2-7	once	.	TRBV27	TGTGCCAGCAGTTTATCGGGGACGGGTCGGTACGAGCAGTACTTC	CASSLSGTGRYEQYF
TRBJ1-4	.	.	TRBV4-1	TGCGCCAGCAGCCGCTCCGGAGGGAGGGTCACTAATGAAAAACTGTTTTTT	CASSRSGGRVTNEKLFF
TRBJ1-1	.	.	TRBV18	TGTGCCAGCTCACAGAACCCTTCAGGCACTGAAGCTTTCTTT	CASSQNPSGTEAFF
TRBJ2-2	.	TRBD1	TRBV5-1	TGCGCCAGCAGCTTTCAGGGGGCTAATGCGAACACCGGGGAGCTGTTTTTT	CASSFQGANANTGELFF
TRBJ1-1	.	TRBD1	TRBV29-1	TGCAGCGTTGGTAGTGGACAGGGGCGAGACACTGAAGCTTTCTTT	CSVGSGQGRDTEAFF
TRBJ2-7	.	.	TRBV7-9	TGTGCCAGCAGCTTAGAGACAGGGAGGCCCTCCTACGAGCAGTACTTC	CASSLETGRPSYEQYF
TRBJ1-5	.	.	TRBV18	TGTGCCAGCTCACCAGTCTATAGCAATCAGCCCCAGCATTTT	CASSPVYSNQPQHF
TRBJ2-3	.	.	TRBV18	TGTGCCAGCTCACCAGACTCCACTAGCACAGATACGCAGTATTTT	CASSPDSTSTDTQYF
TRBJ1-5	.	TRBD1	TRBV5-1	TGCGCCAGCAGCTTGGGGACAGGTGGAAGTCAGCCCCAGCATTTT	CASSLGTGGSQPQHF
TRBJ1-1	few	.	TRBV10-3	TGTGCCACCGGGGGCAGACCTATGAACACTGAAGCTTTCTTT	CATGGRPMNTEAFF
TRBJ2-3	.	.	TRBV7-2	TGTGCCAGCAGCTTCCTCCAAAGAGATACGCAGTATTTT	CASSFLQRDTQYF
TRBJ2-3	.	TRBD2	TRBV6-5	TGTGCCAGCAGTTACACAGCGGGAGGAACCCCAGATACGCAGTATTTT	CASSYTAGGTPDTQYF